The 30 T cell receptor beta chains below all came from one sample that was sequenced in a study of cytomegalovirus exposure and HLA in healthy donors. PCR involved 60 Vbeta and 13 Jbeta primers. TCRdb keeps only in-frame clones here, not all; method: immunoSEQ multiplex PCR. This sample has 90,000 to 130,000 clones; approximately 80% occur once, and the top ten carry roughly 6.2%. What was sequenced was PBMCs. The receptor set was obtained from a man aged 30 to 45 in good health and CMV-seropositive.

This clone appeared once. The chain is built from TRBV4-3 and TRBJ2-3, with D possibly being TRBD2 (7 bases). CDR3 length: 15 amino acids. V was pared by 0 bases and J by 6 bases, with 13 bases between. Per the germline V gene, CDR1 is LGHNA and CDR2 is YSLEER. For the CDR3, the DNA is TGCGCCAGCAGCCAAGATTGGGGGGGCTCGGATACGCAGTATTTT. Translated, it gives CASSQDWGGSDTQYF.

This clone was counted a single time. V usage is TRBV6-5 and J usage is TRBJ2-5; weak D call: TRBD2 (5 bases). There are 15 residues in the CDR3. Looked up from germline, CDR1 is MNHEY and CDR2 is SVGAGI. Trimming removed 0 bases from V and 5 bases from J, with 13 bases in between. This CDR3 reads CASSYSRTHTETQYF. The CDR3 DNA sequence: TGTGCCAGCAGTTACTCGAGGACTCACACGGAGACCCAGTACTTC.

This CDR3 is CASSQDWGTGLNTGELFF. DNA of the CDR3: TGCGCCAGCAGCCAAGATTGGGGGACAGGGTTGAACACCGGGGAGCTGTTTTTT. The genes are TRBV4-1 and TRBJ2-2; 9 bases align to TRBD1. Germline CDR1 and CDR2: MGHRA and YSYEKL. The ends lost 0 bases at V and 1 base at J; junction bases unmatched: 6. The CDR3 spans 18 residues.

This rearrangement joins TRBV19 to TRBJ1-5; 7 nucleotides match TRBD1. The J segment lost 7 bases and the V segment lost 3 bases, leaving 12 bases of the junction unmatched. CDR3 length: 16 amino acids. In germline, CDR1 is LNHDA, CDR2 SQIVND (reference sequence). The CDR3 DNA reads TGTGCCAGTAGTATCCCAAGACAGGGAAGGGGACAGCCCCAGCATTTT. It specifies CASSIPRQGRGQPQHF.

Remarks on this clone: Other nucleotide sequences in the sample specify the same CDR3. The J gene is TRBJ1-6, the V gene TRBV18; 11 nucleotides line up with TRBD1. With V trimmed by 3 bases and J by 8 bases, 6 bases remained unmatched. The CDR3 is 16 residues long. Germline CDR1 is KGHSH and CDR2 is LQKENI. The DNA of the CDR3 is TGTGCCAGCTCACCTCGTGCGGGACAGGGGGATTCACCCCTCCACTTT. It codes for CASSPRAGQGDSPLHF.

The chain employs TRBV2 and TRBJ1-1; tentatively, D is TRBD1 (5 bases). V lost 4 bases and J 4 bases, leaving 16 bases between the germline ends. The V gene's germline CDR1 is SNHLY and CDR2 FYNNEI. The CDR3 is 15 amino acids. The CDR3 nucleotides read TGTGCCAGCAGTGTTGAAGGAGCGGGGGTCACTGAAGCTTTCTTT. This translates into CASSVEGAGVTEAFF.

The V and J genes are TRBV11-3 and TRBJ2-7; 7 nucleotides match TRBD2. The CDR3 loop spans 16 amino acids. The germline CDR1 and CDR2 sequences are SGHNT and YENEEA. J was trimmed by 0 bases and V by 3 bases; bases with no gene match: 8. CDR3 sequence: CASSLPAGILSYEQYF. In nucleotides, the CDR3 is TGTGCCAGCAGCTTGCCAGCGGGGATTCTCTCCTACGAGCAGTACTTC. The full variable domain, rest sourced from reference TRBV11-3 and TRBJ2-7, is EAGVVQSPRYKIIEKKQPVAFWCNPISGHNTLYWYLQNLGQGPELLIRYENEEAVDDSQLPKDRFSAERLKGVDSTLKIQPAELGDSAVYLCASSLPAGILSYEQYFGPGTRLTVT.

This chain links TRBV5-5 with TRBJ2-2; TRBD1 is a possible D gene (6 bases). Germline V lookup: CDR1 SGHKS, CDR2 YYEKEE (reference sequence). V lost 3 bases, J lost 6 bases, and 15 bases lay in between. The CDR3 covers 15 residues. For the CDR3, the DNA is TGTGCCAGCAGCTCGGTCACAGGGTTACCCGGGGAGCTGTTTTTT. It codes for CASSSVTGLPGELFF. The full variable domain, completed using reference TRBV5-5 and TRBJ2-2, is DAGVTQSPTHLIKTRGQQVTLRCSPISGHKSVSWYQQVLGQGPQFIFQYYEKEERGRGNFPDRFSARQFPNYSSELNVNALLLGDSALYLCASSSVTGLPGELFFGEGSRLTVL.

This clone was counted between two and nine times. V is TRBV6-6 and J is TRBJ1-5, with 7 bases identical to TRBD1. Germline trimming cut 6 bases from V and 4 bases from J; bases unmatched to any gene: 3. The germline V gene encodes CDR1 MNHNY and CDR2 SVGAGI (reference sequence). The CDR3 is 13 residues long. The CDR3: CASRKQGNQPQHF. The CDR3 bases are TGTGCCAGCAGGAAACAGGGGAATCAGCCCCAGCATTTT.

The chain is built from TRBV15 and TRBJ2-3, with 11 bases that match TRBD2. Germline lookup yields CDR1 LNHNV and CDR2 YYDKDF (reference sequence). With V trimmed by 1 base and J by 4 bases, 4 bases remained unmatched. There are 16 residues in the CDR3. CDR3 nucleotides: TGTGCCACCAGCAGAGTAGCGGGGGGGCCGCCAGATACGCAGTATTTT. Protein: CATSRVAGGPPDTQYF.

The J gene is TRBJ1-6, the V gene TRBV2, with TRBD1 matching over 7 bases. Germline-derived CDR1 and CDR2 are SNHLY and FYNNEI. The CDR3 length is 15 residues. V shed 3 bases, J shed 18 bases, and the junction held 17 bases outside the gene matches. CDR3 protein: CASSDLTGTDSPSHF. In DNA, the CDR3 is TGTGCCAGCAGTGACCTGACAGGGACTGATTCACCCTCCCACTTT. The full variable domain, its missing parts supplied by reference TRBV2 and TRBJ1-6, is EPEVTQTPSHQVTQMGQEVILRCVPISNHLYFYWYRQILGQKVEFLVSFYNNEISEKSEIFDDQFSVERPDGSNFTLKIRSTKLEDSAMYFCASSDLTGTDSPSHFGNGTRLTVT.

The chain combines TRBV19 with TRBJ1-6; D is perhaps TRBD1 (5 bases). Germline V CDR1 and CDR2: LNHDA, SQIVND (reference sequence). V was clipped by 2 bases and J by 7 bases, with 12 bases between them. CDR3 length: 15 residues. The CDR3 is CASSIQGKDNSPLHF. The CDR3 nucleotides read TGTGCCAGTAGTATACAGGGCAAGGACAATTCACCCCTCCACTTT.

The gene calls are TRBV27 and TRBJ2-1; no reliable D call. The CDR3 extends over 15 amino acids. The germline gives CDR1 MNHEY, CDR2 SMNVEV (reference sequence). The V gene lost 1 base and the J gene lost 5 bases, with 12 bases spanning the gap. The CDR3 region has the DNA TGTGCCAGCAGTTTATTCGACGACGGAGACAATGAGCAGTTCTTC. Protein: CASSLFDDGDNEQFF.

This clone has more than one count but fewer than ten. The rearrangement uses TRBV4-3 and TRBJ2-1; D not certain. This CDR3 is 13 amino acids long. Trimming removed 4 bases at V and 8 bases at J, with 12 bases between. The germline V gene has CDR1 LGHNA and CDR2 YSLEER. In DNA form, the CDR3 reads TGCGCCAGCAGCCTAAATCGGTTTGATGAGCAGTTCTTC. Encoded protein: CASSLNRFDEQFF.

The CDR3 DNA follows: TGTGCCAGCAGGATGATCCGGGGGGGCCTTTGGGAGACCCAGTACTTC. This sequence encodes CASRMIRGGLWETQYF. J is TRBJ2-5 and V is TRBV11-2; the match to TRBD2 covers 8 bases. The CDR3 spans 16 residues. CDR1 is SGHAT, CDR2 FQNNGV, per germline. After removal of 6 bases from V and 5 bases from J, the junction contained 14 bases not matched to a gene.

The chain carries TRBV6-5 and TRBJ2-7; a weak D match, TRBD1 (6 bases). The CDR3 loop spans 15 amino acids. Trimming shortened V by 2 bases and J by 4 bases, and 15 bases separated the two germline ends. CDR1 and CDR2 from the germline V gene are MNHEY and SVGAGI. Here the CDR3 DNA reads TGTGCCAGCAGTTACGACAGGACAATAGGGTACGAGCAGTACTTC. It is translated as CASSYDRTIGYEQYF.

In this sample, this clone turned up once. Here the CDR3 reads CASSFRPPGQGVSPLHF. DNA for the CDR3: TGTGCCAGCAGTTTCCGCCCTCCGGGACAGGGGGTTTCACCCCTCCACTTT. The chain uses TRBV27 and TRBJ1-6, with 11 positions matching TRBD1. This CDR3 has 17 residues. J lost 9 bases, V lost 3 bases, and 10 bases had no gene match. CDR1 and CDR2 (germline): MNHEY, SMNVEV (reference sequence).

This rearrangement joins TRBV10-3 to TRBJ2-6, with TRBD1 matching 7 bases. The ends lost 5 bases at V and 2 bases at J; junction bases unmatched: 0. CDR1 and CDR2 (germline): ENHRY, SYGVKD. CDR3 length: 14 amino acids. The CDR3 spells CAISTGAGANVLTF. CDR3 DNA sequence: TGTGCCATCAGTACAGGGGCTGGGGCCAACGTCCTGACTTTC.

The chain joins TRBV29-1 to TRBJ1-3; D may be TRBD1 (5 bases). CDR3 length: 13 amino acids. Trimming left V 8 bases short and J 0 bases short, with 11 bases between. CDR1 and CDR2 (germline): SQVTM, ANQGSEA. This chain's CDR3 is CSTTTGSGNTIYF. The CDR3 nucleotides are TGCAGCACCACAACAGGCTCTGGAAACACCATATATTTT.

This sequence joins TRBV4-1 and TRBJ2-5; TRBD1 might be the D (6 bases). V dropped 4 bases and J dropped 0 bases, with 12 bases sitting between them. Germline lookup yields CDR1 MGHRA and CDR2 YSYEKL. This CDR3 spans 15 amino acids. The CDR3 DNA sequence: TGCGCCAGCAGCCGGCCCGGACAGAACCAAGAGACCCAGTACTTC. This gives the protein CASSRPGQNQETQYF.

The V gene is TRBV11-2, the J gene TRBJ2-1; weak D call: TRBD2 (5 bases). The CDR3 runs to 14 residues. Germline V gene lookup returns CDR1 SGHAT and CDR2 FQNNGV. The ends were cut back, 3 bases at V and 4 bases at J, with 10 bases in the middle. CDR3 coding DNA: TGTGCCAGCAGCTTCGGGGAAAATTACAATGAGCAGTTCTTC. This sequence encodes CASSFGENYNEQFF.

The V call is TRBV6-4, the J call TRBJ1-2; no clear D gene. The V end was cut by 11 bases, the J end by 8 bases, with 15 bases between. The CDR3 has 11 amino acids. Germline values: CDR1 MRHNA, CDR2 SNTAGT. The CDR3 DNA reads TGTGCCGGGAGAGGGAGGTCAGGCTACACCTTC. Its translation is CAGRGRSGYTF.

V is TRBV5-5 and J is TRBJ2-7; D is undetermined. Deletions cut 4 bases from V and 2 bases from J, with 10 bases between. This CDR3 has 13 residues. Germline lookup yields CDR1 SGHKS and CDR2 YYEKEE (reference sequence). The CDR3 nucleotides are TGTGCCAGCAGCACCTCGAGCACCTACGAGCAGTACTTC. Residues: CASSTSSTYEQYF.

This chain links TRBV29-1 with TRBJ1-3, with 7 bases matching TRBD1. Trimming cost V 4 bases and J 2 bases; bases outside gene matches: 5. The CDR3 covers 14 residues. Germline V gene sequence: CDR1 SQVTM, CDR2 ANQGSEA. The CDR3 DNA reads TGCAGCGTTGCCCCCACAGGGGCTGGAAACACCATATATTTT. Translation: CSVAPTGAGNTIYF.

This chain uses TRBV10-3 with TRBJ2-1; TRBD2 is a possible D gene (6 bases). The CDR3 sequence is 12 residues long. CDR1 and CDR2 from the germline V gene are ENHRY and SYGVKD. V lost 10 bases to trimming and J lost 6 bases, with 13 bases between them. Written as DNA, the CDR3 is TGTGCCACTTCCGGGACTGGCAATGAGCAGTTCTTC. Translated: CATSGTGNEQFF.

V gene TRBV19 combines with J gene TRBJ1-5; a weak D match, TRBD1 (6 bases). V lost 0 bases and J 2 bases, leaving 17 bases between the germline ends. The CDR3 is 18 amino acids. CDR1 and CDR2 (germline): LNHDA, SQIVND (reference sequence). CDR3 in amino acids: CASSIDIRRGLGNQPQHF. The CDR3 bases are TGTGCCAGTAGTATAGACATTAGGCGGGGGCTCGGCAATCAGCCCCAGCATTTT.

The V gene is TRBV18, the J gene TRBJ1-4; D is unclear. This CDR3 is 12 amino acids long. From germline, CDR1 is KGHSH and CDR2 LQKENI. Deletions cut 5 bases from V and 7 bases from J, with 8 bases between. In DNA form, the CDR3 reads TGTGCCAGCTCATCGTCCCGTGAAAAACTGTTTTTT. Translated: CASSSSREKLFF.

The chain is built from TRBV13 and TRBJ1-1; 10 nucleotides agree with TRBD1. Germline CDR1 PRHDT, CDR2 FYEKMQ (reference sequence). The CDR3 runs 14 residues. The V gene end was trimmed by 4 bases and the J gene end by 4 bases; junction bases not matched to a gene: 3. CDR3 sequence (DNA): TGTGCCAGCAGCTCAGGACAGGGGGGCACTGAAGCTTTCTTT. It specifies CASSSGQGGTEAFF.

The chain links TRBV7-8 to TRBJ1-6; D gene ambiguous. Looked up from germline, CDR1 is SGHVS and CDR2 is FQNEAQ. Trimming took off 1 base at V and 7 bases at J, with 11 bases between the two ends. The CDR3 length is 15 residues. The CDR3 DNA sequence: TGTGCCAGCAGCTTAGGTGGTCCGGTGAATTCACCCCTCCACTTT. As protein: CASSLGGPVNSPLHF.

CDR3 in DNA: TGTGCCAGTAGTATAGGAAACAGAGAAGCTTTCTTT. Translation gives CASSIGNREAFF. This sequence joins TRBV19 and TRBJ1-1; D is ambiguous. Deletions cut 1 base from V and 8 bases from J, with 8 bases between. Germline V CDR1 and CDR2: LNHDA, SQIVND (reference sequence). The length of the CDR3 is 12 residues.